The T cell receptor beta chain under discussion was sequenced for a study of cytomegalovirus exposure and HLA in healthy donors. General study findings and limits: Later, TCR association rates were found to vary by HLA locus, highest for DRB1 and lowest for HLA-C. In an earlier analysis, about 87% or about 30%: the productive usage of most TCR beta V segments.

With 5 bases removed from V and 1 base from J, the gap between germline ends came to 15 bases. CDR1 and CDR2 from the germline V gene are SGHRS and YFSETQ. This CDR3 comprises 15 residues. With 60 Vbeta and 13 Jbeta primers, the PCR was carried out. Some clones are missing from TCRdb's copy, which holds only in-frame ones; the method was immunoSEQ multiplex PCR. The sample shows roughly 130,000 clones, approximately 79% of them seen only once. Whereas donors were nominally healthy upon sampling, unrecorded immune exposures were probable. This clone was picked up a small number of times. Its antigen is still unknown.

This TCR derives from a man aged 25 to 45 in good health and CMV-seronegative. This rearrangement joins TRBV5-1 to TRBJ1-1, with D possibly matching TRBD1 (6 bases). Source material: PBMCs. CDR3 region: CASRPPGHSNTEAFF. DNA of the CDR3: TGCGCCAGCAGACCGCCGGGACACTCGAACACTGAAGCTTTCTTT.